The entry below gives a single TCR beta chain sequence along with its context. Its antigen is still unknown. Nothing much larger sits one base from this clone, and base qualities are not available. To prepare the library, the immunoSEQ multiplex PCR assay was applied. TCRdb re-hosts the immuneACCESS table, in-frame sequences only. Its copies lack some clones; in the studies checked, an unresolved V gene accounts for under half of them, and the cause for the rest is not known. Across this sample there are about 110,000 clones, with about nine tenths seen only once. The ten top clones hold over 0.65% of the sample. The sample comes from a study of T cell changes during pregnancy in multiple sclerosis (dated by TCRdb to the late 2010s). For context, the study as a whole: The study looked at changes in the T cell repertoire across pregnancy in women with multiple sclerosis.

Here V drops 1 base and J drops 3 bases, and the junction holds 1 base not matched to any gene. CDR1 and CDR2, looked up from the germline V gene, are SGHTA and FQGNSA. There are 15 amino acids in the CDR3, from cysteine to phenylalanine inclusive. Only the CDR3 DNA is retained, 45 bases long and in frame from the first base. Recombination joined TRBV7-2 with TRBJ1-5, with 9 central nucleotides matching TRBD1. Specimen: peripheral blood, collected in the third trimester of pregnancy. This receptor was identified in a female donor in good health, enrolled as a control in a pregnancy study. CDR3 region: CASSLGDRVNQPQHF. The DNA is as follows: TGTGCCAGCAGCTTAGGGGACAGGGTCAATCAGCCCCAGCATTTT.